A single sample is the source of the 15 T cell receptor beta chains below, sequenced in a study of response to subunit inactivated influenza vaccine. TCRdb ran MiXCR on the RT-PCR reads and lists one entry per CDR3 protein. The sample carries more than 250,000 distinct CDR3 sequences, 20% to 25% recorded once. The sample consisted of PBMCs from blood, taken about 19 months after vaccination. Receptors originate from a man between 50 and 69 years old who received an inactivated influenza vaccine.

This clonotype was counted only a few times. J is TRBJ1-2 and V is TRBV20-1, with TRBD1 identical over 7 bases. CDR3 length: 12 amino acids. V was pared by 7 bases and J by 8 bases, with 10 bases of the junction left unmatched. Per the germline V gene, CDR1 is DFQATT and CDR2 is SNEGSKA (reference sequence). CDR3: CSVSKGARGYTF. The CDR3 DNA is TGCAGTGTCAGCAAGGGGGCTAGGGGCTACACCTTC.

This clonotype was detected only a few times. V is TRBV6-5 and J is TRBJ2-1; 11 bases align to TRBD2. The trim removed 0 bases at V and 4 bases at J, leaving 5 bases unmatched. The CDR3 is 17 residues long. From germline, CDR1 is MNHEY and CDR2 SVGAGI. DNA for the CDR3: TGTGCCAGCAGTTACTCTCCTAGCGGGGGGATATACAATGAGCAGTTCTTC. Protein sequence: CASSYSPSGGIYNEQFF.

The table lists this clonotype with a few counts. The rearrangement links TRBV7-9 to TRBJ1-1; 7 positions match TRBD1. The CDR3 totals 14 residues. Unmatched junction bases numbered 6, after V lost 1 base and J lost 7 bases. The germline V gene encodes CDR1 SEHNR and CDR2 FQNEAQ (reference sequence). As DNA, the CDR3 is TGTGCCAGCAGCTTAGATAAGGGGGCCGATGAAGCTTTCTTT. Its translation: CASSLDKGADEAFF.

V and J are TRBV12-3 or TRBV12-4 and TRBJ1-5; D unresolved. This CDR3 contains 15 residues. The ends were cut back, 3 bases at V and 6 bases at J, with 15 bases in the middle. CDR3 in DNA: TGTGCCAGCAGTTTTGACCCGGGTATGGGTCAGCCCCAGCATTTT. This encodes CASSFDPGMGQPQHF.

The chain links TRBV2 to TRBJ2-7; 7 positions match TRBD1. The length of the CDR3 is 14 residues. Germline V CDR1 and CDR2: SNHLY, FYNNEI. V lost 8 bases and J lost 1; bases outside the gene matches: 8. CDR3 protein: CASSTQQGSYEQYF. Here the CDR3 DNA reads TGTGCCAGCTCTACTCAACAGGGGTCCTACGAGCAGTACTTC.

The V gene is TRBV11-1, the J gene TRBJ2-7, with 9 bases that match TRBD1. The V and J ends lost 4 bases and 5 bases, in that order; junction bases with no gene match: 6. Germline V gene sequence: CDR1 SGHAT, CDR2 FQDESV (reference sequence). The CDR3 covers 14 residues. The CDR3 sequence: CASSSPGQGNEQYF. CDR3 bases: TGTGCCAGCAGCTCCCCGGGACAGGGTAACGAGCAGTACTTC.

V gene TRBV6-5 combines with J gene TRBJ1-1; D is uncertain. Trimming took off 0 bases at V and 5 bases at J, with 13 bases between the two ends. The CDR3 runs 15 residues. The germline CDR1 and CDR2 sequences are MNHEY and SVGAGI. The CDR3 DNA sequence: TGTGCCAGCAGTTACTCTTCGGGGATTGGTACTGAAGCTTTCTTT. Translation gives CASSYSSGIGTEAFF.

The V gene is TRBV7-9, the J gene TRBJ2-7; D is perhaps TRBD1 (6 bases). CDR1 and CDR2 from the germline V gene are SEHNR and FQNEAQ (reference sequence). The CDR3 spans 16 residues. With 4 bases removed from V and 0 bases from J, the gap between germline ends came to 16 bases. The CDR3 protein is CASSSLRDTSSYEQYF. DNA of the CDR3: TGTGCCAGCAGCTCCCTCCGGGACACTAGCTCCTACGAGCAGTACTTC.

The chain joins TRBV7-6 to TRBJ1-1; D not certain. Trimming removed 1 base at V and 1 base at J, with 7 bases between. This CDR3 has 14 residues. In germline, CDR1 is SGHVS, CDR2 FNYEAQ. The CDR3 loop reads CASSLDGGNTEAFF. DNA of the CDR3: TGTGCCAGCAGCTTAGATGGAGGGAACACTGAAGCTTTCTTT.

This clonotype came up many times. Here the CDR3 DNA reads TGCAGTGCTAGTTCCAATAAGAGGGTGGACTATGGCTACACCTTC. It specifies CSASSNKRVDYGYTF. This sequence joins TRBV20-1 and TRBJ1-2; D unclear. Trimming shortened V by 3 bases and J by 3 bases, and 17 bases separated the two germline ends. Germline CDR1 DFQATT, CDR2 SNEGSKA (reference sequence). This CDR3 region has 15 residues.

The V gene is TRBV29-1, the J gene TRBJ1-1; D ambiguous. The CDR3 runs to 14 residues. Germline loops: CDR1 SQVTM, CDR2 ANQGSEA. Trimming pared 2 bases from V and 0 bases from J, leaving 10 bases between. The CDR3 spells CSVERFQMNTEAFF. As DNA, the CDR3 is TGCAGCGTTGAAAGGTTCCAGATGAACACTGAAGCTTTCTTT.

CDR3 region: CSARPGTASYEQYF. CDR3 in DNA: TGCAGTGCTAGACCAGGGACAGCTTCCTACGAGCAGTACTTC. The chain combines TRBV20-1 with TRBJ2-7; 7 nucleotides line up with TRBD1. CDR3 size: 14 residues. CDR1 and CDR2 from the germline V gene are DFQATT and SNEGSKA (reference sequence). V trimming: 2 bases; J trimming: 1 base; junction bases outside the gene matches: 5.

The sample holds a few counts of this clonotype. The gene calls are TRBV25-1 and TRBJ1-6; D remains unclear. Germline CDR1 is MGHDK and CDR2 is SYGVNS. This CDR3 is 14 amino acids long. Deletions cut 6 bases from V and 7 bases from J, with 13 bases between. CDR3 residues: CASSPTDLNSPLHF. CDR3 DNA: TGTGCCAGCAGCCCCACAGATTTGAATTCACCCCTCCACTTT.

The chain recombines TRBV6-2 or TRBV6-3 with TRBJ2-7, with D possibly matching TRBD2 (6 bases). This CDR3 contains 15 residues. V gave up 6 bases and J gave up 0 bases, with 15 bases separating them. Germline CDR1 and CDR2: MNHEY and SVGEGT. CDR3 DNA: TGTGCCAGCAGAAGGGGACTTTGGAGCTCCTACGAGCAGTACTTC. The encoded protein is CASRRGLWSSYEQYF.

There are many counts of this clonotype. The gene calls are TRBV3-1 and TRBJ1-5; no clear D gene. Germline assignment: CDR1 LGHDT and CDR2 YNNKEL (reference sequence). V was cut by 0 bases and J by 10 bases, with 10 bases left in between. The CDR3 loop spans 13 amino acids. CDR3 sequence: CASSQEWEGPQHF. The CDR3 DNA sequence: TGTGCCAGCAGCCAAGAATGGGAAGGACCCCAGCATTTT.